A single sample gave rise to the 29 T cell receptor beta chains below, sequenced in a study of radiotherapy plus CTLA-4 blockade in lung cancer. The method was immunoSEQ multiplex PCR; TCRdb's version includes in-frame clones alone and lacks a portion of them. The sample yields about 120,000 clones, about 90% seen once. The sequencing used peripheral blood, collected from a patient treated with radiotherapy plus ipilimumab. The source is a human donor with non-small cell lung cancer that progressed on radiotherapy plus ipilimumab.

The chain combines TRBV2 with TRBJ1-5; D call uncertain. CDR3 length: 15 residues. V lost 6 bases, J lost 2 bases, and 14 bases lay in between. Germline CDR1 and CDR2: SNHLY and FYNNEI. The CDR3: CASSPRGLGNQPQHF. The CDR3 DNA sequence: TGTGCCAGCAGCCCCCGAGGGTTAGGCAATCAGCCCCAGCATTTT. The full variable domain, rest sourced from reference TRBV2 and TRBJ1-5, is EPEVTQTPSHQVTQMGQEVILRCVPISNHLYFYWYRQILGQKVEFLVSFYNNEISEKSEIFDDQFSVERPDGSNFTLKIRSTKLEDSAMYFCASSPRGLGNQPQHFGDGTRLSIL.

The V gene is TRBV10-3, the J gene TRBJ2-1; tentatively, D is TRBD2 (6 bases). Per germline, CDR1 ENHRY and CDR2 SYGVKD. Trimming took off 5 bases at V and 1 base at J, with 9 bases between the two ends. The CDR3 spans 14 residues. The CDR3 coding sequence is TGTGCCATCAGTCTAGCGAATTCCTACAATGAGCAGTTCTTC. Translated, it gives CAISLANSYNEQFF.

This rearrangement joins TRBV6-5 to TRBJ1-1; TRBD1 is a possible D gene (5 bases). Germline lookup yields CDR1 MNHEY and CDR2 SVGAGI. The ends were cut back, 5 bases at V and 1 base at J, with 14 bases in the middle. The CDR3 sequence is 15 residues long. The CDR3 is CASSGPGTPNTEAFF. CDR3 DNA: TGTGCCAGCAGTGGCCCAGGGACCCCGAACACTGAAGCTTTCTTT.

CDR3 amino acids: CASTVGRTQEPRYGYTF. The CDR3 nucleotides read TGTGCCAGTACCGTTGGACGGACCCAGGAGCCTAGGTATGGCTACACCTTC. The rearrangement joins TRBV19 to TRBJ1-2; D is undetermined. Germline V gives CDR1 LNHDA, CDR2 SQIVND (reference sequence). This CDR3 contains 17 residues. V was shortened by 7 bases and J by 5 bases, with 26 bases between the two germline ends.

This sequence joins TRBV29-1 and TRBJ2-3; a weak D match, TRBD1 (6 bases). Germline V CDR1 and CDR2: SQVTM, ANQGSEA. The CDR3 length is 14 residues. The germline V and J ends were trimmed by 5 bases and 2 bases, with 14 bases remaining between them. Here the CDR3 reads CSVSGVSYTDTQYF. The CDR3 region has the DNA TGCAGCGTTTCAGGGGTTTCTTACACAGATACGCAGTATTTT.

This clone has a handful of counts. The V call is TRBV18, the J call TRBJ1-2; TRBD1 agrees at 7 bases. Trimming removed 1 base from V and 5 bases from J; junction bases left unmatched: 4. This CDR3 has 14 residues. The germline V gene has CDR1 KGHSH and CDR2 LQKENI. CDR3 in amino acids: CASSPQGAGYGYTF. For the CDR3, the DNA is TGTGCCAGCTCACCACAGGGGGCAGGGTATGGCTACACCTTC. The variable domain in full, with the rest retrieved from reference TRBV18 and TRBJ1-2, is NAGVMQNPRHLVRRRGQEARLRCSPMKGHSHVYWYRQLPEEGLKFMVYLQKENIIDESGMPKERFSAEFPKEGPSILRIQQVVRGDSAAYFCASSPQGAGYGYTFGSGTRLTVV.

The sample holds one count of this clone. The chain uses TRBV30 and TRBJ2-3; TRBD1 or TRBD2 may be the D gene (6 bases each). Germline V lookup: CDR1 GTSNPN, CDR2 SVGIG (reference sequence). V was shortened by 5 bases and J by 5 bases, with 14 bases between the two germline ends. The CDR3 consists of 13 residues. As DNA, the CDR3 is TGTGCCTGGGCTAGAGGGGGGAGAGATACGCAGTATTTT. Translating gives CAWARGGRDTQYF.

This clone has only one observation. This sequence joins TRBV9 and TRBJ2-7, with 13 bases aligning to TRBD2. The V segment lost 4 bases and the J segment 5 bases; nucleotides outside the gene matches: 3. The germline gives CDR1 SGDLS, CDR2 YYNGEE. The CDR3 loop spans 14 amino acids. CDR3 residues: CASSIGLAGDEQYF. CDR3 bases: TGTGCCAGCAGCATCGGACTAGCGGGAGACGAGCAGTACTTC.

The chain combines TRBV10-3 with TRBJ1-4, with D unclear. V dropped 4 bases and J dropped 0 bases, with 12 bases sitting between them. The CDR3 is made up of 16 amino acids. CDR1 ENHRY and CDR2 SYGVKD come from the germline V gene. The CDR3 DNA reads TGTGCCATCAGTGCCTTATTGGGTTCAACTAATGAAAAACTGTTTTTT. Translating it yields CAISALLGSTNEKLFF.

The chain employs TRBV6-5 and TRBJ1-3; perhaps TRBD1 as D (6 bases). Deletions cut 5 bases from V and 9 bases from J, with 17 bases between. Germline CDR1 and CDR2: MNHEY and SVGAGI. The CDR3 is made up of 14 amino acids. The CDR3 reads CASSPGASFSTIYF. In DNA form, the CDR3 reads TGTGCCAGCAGTCCAGGGGCGTCTTTTAGCACCATATATTTT.

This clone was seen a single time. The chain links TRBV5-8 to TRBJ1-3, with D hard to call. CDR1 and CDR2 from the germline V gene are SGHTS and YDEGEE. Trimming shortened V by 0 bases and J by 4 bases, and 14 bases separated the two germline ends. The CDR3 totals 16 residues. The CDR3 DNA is TGTGCCAGCAGCTTGGAAGTTTCCCGGCTGGGAAACACCATATATTTT. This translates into CASSLEVSRLGNTIYF. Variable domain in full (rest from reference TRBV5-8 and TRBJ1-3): EAGVTQSPTHLIKTRGQQATLRCSPISGHTSVYWYQQALGLGLQFLLWYDEGEERNRGNFPPRFSGRQFPNYSSELNVNALELEDSALYLCASSLEVSRLGNTIYFGEGSWLTVV.

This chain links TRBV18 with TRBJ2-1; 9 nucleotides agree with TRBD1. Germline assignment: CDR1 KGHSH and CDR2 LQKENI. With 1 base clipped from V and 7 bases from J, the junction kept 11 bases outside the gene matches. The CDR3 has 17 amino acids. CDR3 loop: CASSPRPPGTGRNEQFF. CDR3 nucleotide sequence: TGTGCCAGCTCACCACGCCCCCCGGGGACAGGGAGAAATGAGCAGTTCTTC.

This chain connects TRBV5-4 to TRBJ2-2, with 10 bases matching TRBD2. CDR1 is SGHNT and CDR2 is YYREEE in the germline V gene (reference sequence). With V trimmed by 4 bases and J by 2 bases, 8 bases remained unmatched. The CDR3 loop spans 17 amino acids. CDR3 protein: CASSNHSGRTNTGELFF. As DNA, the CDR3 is TGTGCCAGCAGCAACCATAGCGGGAGGACTAACACCGGGGAGCTGTTTTTT.

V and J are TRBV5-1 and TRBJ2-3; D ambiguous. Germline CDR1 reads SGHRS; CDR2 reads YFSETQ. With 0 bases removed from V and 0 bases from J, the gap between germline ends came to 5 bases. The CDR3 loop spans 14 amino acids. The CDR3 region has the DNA TGCGCCAGCAGCTTGGTCACTAGCACAGATACGCAGTATTTT. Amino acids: CASSLVTSTDTQYF. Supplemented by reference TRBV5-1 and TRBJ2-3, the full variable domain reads KAGVTQTPRYLIKTRGQQVTLSCSPISGHRSVSWYQQTPGQGLQFLFEYFSETQRNKGNFPGRFSGRQFSNSRSEMNVSTLELGDSALYLCASSLVTSTDTQYFGPGTRLTVL.

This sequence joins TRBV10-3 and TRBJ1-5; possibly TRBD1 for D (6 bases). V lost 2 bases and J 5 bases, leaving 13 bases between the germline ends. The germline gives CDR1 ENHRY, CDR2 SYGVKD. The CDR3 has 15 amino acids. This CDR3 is CAISEGRTDDQPQHF. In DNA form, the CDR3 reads TGTGCCATCAGTGAGGGCAGGACAGACGATCAGCCCCAGCATTTT.

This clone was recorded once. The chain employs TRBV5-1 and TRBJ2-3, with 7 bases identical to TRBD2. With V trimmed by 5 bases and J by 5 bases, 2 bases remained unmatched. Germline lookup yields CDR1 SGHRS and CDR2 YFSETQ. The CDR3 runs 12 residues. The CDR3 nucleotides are TGCGCCAGCAGTCCGGGGGGAGATACGCAGTATTTT. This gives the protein CASSPGGDTQYF.

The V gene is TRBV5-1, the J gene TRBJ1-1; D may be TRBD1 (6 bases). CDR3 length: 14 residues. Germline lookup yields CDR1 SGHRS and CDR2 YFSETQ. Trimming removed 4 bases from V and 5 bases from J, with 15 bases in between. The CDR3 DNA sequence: TGCGCCAGCAGCCTGGGGAGGGGGAGTACTGAAGCTTTCTTT. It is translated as CASSLGRGSTEAFF.

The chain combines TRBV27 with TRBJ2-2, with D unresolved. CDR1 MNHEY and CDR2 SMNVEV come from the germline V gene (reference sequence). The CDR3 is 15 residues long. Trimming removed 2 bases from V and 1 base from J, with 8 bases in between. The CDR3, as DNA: TGTGCCAGCAGTTTACAGAAATTGAACACCGGGGAGCTGTTTTTT. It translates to CASSLQKLNTGELFF.

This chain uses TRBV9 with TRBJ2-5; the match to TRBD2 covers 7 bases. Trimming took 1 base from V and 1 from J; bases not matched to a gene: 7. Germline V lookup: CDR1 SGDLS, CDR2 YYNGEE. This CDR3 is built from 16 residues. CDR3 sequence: CASSVSAGVIQETQYF. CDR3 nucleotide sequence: TGTGCCAGCAGCGTATCCGCGGGAGTAATCCAAGAGACCCAGTACTTC.

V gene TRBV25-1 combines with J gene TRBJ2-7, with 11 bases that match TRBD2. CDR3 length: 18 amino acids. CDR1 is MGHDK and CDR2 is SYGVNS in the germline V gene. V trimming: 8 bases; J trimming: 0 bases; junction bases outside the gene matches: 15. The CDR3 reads CASEISGRALEDSYEQYF. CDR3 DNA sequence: TGTGCCAGCGAGATTAGCGGGAGGGCCCTCGAGGACTCCTACGAGCAGTACTTC.

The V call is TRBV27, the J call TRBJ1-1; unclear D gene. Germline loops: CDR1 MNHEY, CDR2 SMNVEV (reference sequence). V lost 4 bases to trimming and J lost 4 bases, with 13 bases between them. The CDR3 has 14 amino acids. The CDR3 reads CASSSRSTGTEAFF. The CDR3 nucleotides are TGTGCCAGCAGTTCGCGGAGTACGGGCACTGAAGCTTTCTTT.

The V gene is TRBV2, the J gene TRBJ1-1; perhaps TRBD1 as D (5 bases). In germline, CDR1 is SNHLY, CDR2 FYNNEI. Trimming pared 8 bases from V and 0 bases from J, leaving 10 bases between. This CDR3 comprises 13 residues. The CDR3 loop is CASSRQLNTEAFF. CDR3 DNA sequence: TGTGCCAGCTCGAGACAGCTGAACACTGAAGCTTTCTTT.

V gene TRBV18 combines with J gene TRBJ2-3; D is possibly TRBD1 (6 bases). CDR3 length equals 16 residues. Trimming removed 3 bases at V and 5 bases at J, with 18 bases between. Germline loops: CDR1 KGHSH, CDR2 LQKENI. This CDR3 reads CASSPLHRDIQDTQYF. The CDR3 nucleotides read TGTGCCAGCTCACCTCTCCACCGGGACATCCAAGATACGCAGTATTTT.

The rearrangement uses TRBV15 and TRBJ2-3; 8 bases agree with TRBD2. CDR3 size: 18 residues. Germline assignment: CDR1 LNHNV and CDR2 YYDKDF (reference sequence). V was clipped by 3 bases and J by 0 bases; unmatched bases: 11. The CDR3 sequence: CATSSIHREGTSTDTQYF. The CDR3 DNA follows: TGTGCCACCAGCAGTATTCATCGGGAGGGGACTAGCACAGATACGCAGTATTTT.

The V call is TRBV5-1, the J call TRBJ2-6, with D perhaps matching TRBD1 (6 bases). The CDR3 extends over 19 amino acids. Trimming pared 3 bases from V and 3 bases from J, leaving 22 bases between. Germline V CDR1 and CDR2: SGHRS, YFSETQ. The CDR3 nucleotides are TGCGCCAGCAGCTCCTGGGTAGCAGGGGAGTCTGTTGGGGCCAACGTCCTGACTTTC. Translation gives CASSSWVAGESVGANVLTF.

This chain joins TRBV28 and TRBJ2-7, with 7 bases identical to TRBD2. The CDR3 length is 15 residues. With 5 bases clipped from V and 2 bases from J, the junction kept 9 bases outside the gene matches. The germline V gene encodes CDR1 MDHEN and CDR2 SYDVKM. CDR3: CASSPRLALAYEQYF. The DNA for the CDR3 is TGTGCCAGCAGTCCCCGACTAGCTTTAGCCTACGAGCAGTACTTC.

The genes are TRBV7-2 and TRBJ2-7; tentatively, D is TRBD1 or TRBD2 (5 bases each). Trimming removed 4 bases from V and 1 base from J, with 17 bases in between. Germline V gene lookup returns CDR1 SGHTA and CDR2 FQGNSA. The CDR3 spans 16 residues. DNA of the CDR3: TGTGCCAGCAGCTGGAGTGGGGGAACAATTTCCTACGAGCAGTACTTC. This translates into CASSWSGGTISYEQYF.

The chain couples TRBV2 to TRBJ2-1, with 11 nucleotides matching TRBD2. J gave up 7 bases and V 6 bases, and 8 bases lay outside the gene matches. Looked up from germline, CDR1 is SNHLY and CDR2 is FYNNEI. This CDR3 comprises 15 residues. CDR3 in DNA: TGTGCCAGCAGCCGTGGGACTAGCGGTTTAAATGAGCAGTTCTTC. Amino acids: CASSRGTSGLNEQFF. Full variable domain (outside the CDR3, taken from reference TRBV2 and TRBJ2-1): EPEVTQTPSHQVTQMGQEVILRCVPISNHLYFYWYRQILGQKVEFLVSFYNNEISEKSEIFDDQFSVERPDGSNFTLKIRSTKLEDSAMYFCASSRGTSGLNEQFFGPGTRLTVL.

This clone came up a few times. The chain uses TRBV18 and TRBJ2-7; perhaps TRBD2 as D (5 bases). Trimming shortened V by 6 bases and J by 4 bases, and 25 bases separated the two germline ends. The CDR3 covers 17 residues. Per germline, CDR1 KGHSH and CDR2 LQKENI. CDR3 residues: CASSPGSVRGRGYEQYF. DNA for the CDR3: TGTGCCAGCTCGCCCGGATCCGTGCGAGGGCGTGGGTACGAGCAGTACTTC.